This T cell receptor (beta chain) was documented in a study of blood T cell repertoires in COVID-19. This clone was recorded once. CDR1 and CDR2 from the germline V gene are LNHDA and SQIVND (reference sequence). The CDR3 spans 15 residues. V gave up 5 bases and J gave up 8 bases; unmatched junction bases: 12. Method: immunoSEQ multiplex PCR; TCRdb's copy keeps in-frame clones and lacks some. The sample holds 30,000 to 35,000 clones, around 85% seen once. The specimen was peripheral blood. The J gene is TRBJ1-2, the V gene TRBV19; 9 nucleotides match TRBD1. The source of this sequence is a human donor with acute or convalescent COVID-19. The donor label of this sample is uncertain. The CDR3 protein is CASSPRTGEVGGYTF. CDR3 DNA: TGTGCCAGTAGTCCAAGGACAGGGGAGGTAGGCGGCTACACCTTC.